The clone carrying this T cell receptor (beta chain) was recorded a few times. Its antigen is as yet unknown. This record comes from a study of blood T cells in healthy people across ages. Isolating PBMCs gave at least 7 million of these cells per sample. The CDR3 sequence is 15 residues long. V was shortened by 5 bases and J by 0 bases, with 14 bases between the two germline ends. CDR1 is SGHVT, CDR2 SQSDAQ, per germline. Whole-study findings and limits: Long-lived and aged donors differed, with more naive CD4+ cells and higher diversity in the long-lived.

Combining a sample-barcoded 5' primer with a J-beta primer mix, a second PCR ran for roughly 6 to 12 cycles. TCRdb reprocessed the 5' RACE reads via MiXCR and lists one record per CDR3 protein. The repertoire includes about 640,000 distinct CDR3 sequences, approximately 50% of them detected once, and 30% to 40% sits in the top ten. The chain couples TRBV7-4 to TRBJ2-7, with D possibly matching TRBD1 (6 bases). The sample taken for sequencing was blood. The TCR sequence derives from a man aged 60 to 75 in good health. DNA for the CDR3: TGTGCCAGCAGCGCCTCCCGGGACACCTCCTACGAGCAGTACTTC. This sequence encodes CASSASRDTSYEQYF.